This section outlines one TCR beta chain sequence together with its context. As yet, its antigen is unknown. This CDR3 has 13 amino acids. The V gene's germline CDR1 is DFQATT and CDR2 SNEGSKA (reference sequence). V lost 3 bases, J lost 3 bases, and 11 bases lay in between. This record comes from a study of post-analysis software for immune sequencing data. Overall study: Relapsing-remitting, secondary progressive and progressive-relapsing multiple sclerosis courses were included. Study-wide findings and caveats: Normalized Chao1 diversity in multiple sclerosis patients fell significantly below that of controls. In patients, five TRBV segments were more frequent than in controls, with TRBV5-6, TRBV5-1 and TRBV20-1 among them. Those samples that were prepared in the same batch co-clustered strongly by F measure.

Tagging with unique molecular identifiers was a feature of the TCR beta cDNA libraries. Yield was roughly 500,000 cDNA molecules from 1 to 10 million T cells. TCRdb fed the PCR reads into MiXCR, producing one record per CDR3 protein. The sample holds about 810,000 distinct CDR3 sequences; about 53% are singletons and the top ten take about 4.8%. The chain couples TRBV20-1 to TRBJ2-5; the D is unclear. The TCR was taken from a girl aged 5 to 17 with multiple sclerosis. The sample taken for sequencing was blood. The CDR3 reads CSARGNTKETQYF. The CDR3 region has the DNA TGCAGTGCTAGGGGAAATACTAAAGAGACCCAGTACTTC.